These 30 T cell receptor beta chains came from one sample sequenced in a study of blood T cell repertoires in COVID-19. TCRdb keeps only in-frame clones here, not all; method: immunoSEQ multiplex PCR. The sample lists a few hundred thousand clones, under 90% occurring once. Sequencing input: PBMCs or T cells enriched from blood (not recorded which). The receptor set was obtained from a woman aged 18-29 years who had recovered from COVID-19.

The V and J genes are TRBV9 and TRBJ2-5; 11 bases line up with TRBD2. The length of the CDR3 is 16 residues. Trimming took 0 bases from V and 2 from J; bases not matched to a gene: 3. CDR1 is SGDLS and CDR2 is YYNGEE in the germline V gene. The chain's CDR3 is CASSVEASGGQETQYF. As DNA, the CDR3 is TGTGCCAGCAGCGTAGAGGCTAGCGGGGGGCAAGAGACCCAGTACTTC.

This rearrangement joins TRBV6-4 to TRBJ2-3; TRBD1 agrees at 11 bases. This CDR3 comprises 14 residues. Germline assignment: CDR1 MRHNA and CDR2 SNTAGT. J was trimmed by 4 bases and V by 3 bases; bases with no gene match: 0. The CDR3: CASSEGQGADTQYF. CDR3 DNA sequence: TGTGCCAGCAGTGAGGGACAGGGGGCAGATACGCAGTATTTT.

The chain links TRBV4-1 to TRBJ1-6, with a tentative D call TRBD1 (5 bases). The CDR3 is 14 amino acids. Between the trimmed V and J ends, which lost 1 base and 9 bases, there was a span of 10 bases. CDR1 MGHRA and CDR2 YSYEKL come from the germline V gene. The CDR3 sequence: CASSQAGISSPLHF. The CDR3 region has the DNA TGCGCCAGCAGCCAAGCAGGGATCAGTTCACCCCTCCACTTT.

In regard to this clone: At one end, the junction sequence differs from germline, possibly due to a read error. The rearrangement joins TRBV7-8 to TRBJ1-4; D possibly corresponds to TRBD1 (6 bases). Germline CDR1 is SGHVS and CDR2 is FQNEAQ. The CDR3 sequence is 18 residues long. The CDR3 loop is CASSKNRDTRSSKEKLFF. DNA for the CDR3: TGTGCCAGCAGCAAAAACCGGGACACGAGATCGTCTAAAGAAAAACTGTTTTTT.

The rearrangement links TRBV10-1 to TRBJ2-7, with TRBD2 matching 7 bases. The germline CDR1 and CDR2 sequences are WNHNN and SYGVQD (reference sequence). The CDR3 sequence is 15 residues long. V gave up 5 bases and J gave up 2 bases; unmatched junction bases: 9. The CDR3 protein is CASSSGVAGPYEQYF. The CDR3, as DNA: TGCGCCAGCAGTTCCGGGGTAGCGGGCCCCTACGAGCAGTACTTC.

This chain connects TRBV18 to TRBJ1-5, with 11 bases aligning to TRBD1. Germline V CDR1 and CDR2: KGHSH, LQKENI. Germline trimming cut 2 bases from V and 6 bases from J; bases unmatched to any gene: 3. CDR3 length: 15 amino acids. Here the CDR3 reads CASSPTGTGGQPQHF. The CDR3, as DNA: TGTGCCAGCTCACCAACCGGGACAGGGGGTCAGCCCCAGCATTTT. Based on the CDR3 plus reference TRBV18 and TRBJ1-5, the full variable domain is NAGVMQNPRHLVRRRGQEARLRCSPMKGHSHVYWYRQLPEEGLKFMVYLQKENIIDESGMPKERFSAEFPKEGPSILRIQQVVRGDSAAYFCASSPTGTGGQPQHFGDGTRLSIL.

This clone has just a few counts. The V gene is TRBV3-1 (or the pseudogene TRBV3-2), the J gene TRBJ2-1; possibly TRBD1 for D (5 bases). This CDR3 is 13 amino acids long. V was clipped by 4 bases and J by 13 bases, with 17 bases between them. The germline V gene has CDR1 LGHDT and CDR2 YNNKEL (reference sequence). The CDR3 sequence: CASSLERGQSQFF. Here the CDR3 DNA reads TGTGCCAGCAGCCTCGAACGCGGACAATCCCAGTTCTTC.

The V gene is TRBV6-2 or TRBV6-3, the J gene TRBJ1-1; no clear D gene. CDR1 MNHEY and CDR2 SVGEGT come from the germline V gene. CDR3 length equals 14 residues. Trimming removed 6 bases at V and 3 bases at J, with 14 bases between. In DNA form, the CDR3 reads TGTGCCAGCAGCCGTGAGCGGGTTGACACTGAAGCTTTCTTT. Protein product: CASSRERVDTEAFF.

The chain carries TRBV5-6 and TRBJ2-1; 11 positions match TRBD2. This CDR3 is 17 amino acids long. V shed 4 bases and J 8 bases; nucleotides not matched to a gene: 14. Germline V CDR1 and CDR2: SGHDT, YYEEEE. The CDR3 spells CASSLKTGTSGFDEQFF. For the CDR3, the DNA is TGTGCCAGCAGCCTGAAAACCGGGACTAGCGGCTTTGATGAGCAGTTCTTC.

The CDR3 bases are TGTGCCAGTAGTATATTGGGACAGGGGAGCACAGATACGCAGTATTTT. Its translation: CASSILGQGSTDTQYF. The chain is built from TRBV19 and TRBJ2-3, with TRBD1 identical over 10 bases. V lost 2 bases to trimming and J lost 0 bases; unmatched junction nucleotides: 2. The CDR3 has 16 residues. The germline CDR1 and CDR2 sequences are LNHDA and SQIVND (reference sequence). The variable domain in full, with the rest retrieved from reference TRBV19 and TRBJ2-3, is DGGITQSPKYLFRKEGQNVTLSCEQNLNHDAMYWYRQDPGQGLRLIYYSQIVNDFQKGDIAEGYSVSREKKESFPLTVTSAQKNPTAFYLCASSILGQGSTDTQYFGPGTRLTVL.

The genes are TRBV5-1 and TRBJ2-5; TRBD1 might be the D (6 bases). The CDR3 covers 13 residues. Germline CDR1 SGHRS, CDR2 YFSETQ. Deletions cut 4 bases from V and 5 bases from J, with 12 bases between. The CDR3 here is CASSGGASETQYF. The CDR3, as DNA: TGCGCCAGCAGCGGGGGCGCGTCCGAGACCCAGTACTTC.

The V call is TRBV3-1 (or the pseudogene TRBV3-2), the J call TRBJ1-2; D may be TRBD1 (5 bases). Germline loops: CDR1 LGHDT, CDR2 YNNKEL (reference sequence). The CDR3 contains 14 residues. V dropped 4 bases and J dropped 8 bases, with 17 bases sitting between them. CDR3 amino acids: CASSRRGGSEGYTF. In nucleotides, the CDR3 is TGTGCCAGCAGCCGAAGGGGAGGGTCTGAGGGCTACACCTTC.

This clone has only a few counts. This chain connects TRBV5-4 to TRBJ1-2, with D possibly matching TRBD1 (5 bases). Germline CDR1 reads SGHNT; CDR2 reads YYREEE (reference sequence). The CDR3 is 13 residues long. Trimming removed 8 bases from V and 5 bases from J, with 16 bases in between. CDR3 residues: CARTSRGRYGYTF. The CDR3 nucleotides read TGTGCCAGGACGTCGCGGGGCCGATATGGCTACACCTTC.

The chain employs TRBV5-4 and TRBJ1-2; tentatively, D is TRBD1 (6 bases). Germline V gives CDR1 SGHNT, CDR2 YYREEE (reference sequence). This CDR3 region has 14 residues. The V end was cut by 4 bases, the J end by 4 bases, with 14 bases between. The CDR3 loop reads CASSPDRPPYGYTF. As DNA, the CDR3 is TGTGCCAGCAGCCCGGACAGACCCCCCTATGGCTACACCTTC. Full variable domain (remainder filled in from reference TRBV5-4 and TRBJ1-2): ETGVTQSPTHLIKTRGQQVTLRCSSQSGHNTVSWYQQALGQGPQFIFQYYREEENGRGNFPPRFSGLQFPNYSSELNVNALELDDSALYLCASSPDRPPYGYTFGSGTRLTVV.

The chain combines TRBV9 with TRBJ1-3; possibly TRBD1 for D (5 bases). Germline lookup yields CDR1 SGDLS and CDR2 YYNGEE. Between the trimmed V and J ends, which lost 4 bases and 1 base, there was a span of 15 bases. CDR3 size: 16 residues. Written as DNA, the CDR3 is TGTGCCAGCAGCCCCACGGTCGGGGGTTCTGGAAACACCATATATTTT. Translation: CASSPTVGGSGNTIYF.

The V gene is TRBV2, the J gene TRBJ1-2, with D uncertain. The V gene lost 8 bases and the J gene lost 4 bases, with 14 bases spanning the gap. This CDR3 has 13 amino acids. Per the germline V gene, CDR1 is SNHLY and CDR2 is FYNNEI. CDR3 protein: CASGDLKSYGYTF. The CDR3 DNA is TGTGCCAGCGGAGACCTTAAGTCCTATGGCTACACCTTC.

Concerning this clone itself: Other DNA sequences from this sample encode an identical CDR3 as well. The CDR3 spells CASSTGTDQPQHF. As DNA, the CDR3 is TGTGCCAGCAGTACCGGGACAGATCAGCCCCAGCATTTT. This sequence joins TRBV12-3 or TRBV12-4 and TRBJ1-5, with 7 bases matching TRBD1. V was clipped by 5 bases and J by 5 bases; unmatched bases: 3. This CDR3 comprises 13 residues.

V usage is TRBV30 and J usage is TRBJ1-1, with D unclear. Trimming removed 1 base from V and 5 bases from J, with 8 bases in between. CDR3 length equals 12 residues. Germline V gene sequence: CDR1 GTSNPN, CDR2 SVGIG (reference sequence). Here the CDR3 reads CAWSGRGTEAFF. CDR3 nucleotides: TGTGCCTGGAGTGGACGGGGTACTGAAGCTTTCTTT. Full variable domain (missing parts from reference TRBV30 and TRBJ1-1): SQTIHQWPATLVQPVGSPLSLECTVEGTSNPNLYWYRQAAGRGLQLLFYSVGIGQISSEVPQNLSASRPQDRQFILSSKKLLLSDSGFYLCAWSGRGTEAFFGQGTRLTVV.

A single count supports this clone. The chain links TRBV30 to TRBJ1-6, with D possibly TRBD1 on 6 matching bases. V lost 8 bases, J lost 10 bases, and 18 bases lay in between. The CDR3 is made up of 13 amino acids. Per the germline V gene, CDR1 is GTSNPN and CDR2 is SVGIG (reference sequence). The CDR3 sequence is CALREGEGSPLHF. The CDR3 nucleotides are TGTGCCCTCCGAGAGGGGGAGGGATCACCCCTCCACTTT.

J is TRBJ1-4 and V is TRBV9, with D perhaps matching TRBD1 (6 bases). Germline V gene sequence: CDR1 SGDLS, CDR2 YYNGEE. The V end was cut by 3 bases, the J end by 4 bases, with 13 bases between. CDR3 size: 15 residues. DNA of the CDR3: TGTGCCAGCAGCGACGAGACAGGTGTTAATGAAAAACTGTTTTTT. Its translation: CASSDETGVNEKLFF.

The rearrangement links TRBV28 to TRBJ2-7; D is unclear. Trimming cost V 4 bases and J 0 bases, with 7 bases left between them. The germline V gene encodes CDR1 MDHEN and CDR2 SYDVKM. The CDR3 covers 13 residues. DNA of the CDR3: TGTGCCAGCAGTTACGAGAGCTCCTACGAGCAGTACTTC. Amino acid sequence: CASSYESSYEQYF. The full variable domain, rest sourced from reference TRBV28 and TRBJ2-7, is DVKVTQSSRYLVKRTGEKVFLECVQDMDHENMFWYRQDPGLGLRLIYFSYDVKMKEKGDIPEGYSVSREKKERFSLILESASTNQTSMYLCASSYESSYEQYFGPGTRLTVT.

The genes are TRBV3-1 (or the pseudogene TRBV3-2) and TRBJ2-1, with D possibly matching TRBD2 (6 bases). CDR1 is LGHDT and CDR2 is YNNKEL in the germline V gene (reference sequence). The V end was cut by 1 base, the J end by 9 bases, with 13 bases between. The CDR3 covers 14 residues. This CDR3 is CASSQAGVGGEQFF. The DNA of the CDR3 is TGTGCCAGCAGCCAAGCGGGAGTCGGCGGTGAGCAGTTCTTC.

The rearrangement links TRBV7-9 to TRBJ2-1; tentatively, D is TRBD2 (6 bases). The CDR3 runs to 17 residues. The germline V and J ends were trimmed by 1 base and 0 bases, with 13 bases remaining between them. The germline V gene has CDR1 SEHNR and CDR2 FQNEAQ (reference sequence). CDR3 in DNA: TGTGCCAGCAGCTTAGGCCTCGCGGGGAGCTCCTACAATGAGCAGTTCTTC. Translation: CASSLGLAGSSYNEQFF.

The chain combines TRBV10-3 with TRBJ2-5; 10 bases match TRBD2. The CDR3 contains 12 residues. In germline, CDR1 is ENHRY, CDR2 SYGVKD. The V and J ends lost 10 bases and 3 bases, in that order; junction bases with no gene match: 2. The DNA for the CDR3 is TGTGCCACTAGCGGGGGCGAAGAGACCCAGTACTTC. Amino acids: CATSGGEETQYF.

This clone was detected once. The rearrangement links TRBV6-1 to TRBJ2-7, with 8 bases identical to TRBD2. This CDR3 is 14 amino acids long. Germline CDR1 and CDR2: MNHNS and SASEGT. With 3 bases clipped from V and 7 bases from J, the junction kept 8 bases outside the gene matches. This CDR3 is CASSDSSGSYEQYF. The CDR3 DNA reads TGTGCCAGCAGTGATTCCAGCGGGAGTTATGAGCAGTACTTC.

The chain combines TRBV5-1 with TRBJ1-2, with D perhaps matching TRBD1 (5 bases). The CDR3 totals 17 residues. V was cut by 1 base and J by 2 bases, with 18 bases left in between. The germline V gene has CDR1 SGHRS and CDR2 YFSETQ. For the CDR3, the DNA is TGCGCCAGCAGCTTGACTTCAGGAGTAGGGGCAAACTATGGCTACACCTTC. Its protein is CASSLTSGVGANYGYTF.

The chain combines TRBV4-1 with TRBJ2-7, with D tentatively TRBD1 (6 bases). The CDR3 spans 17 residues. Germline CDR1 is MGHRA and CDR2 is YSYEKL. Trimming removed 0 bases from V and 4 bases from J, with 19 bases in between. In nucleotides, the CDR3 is TGCGCCAGCAGCCAAGATAACGGGGCAGGGGTTGAGTACGAGCAGTACTTC. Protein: CASSQDNGAGVEYEQYF.

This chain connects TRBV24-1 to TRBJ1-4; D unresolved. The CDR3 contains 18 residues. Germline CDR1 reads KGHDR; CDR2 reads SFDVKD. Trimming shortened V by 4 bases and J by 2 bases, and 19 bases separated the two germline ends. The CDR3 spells CATSELLRVLGTNEKLFF. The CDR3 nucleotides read TGTGCCACCAGTGAACTCCTGAGGGTCCTGGGGACTAATGAAAAACTGTTTTTT.

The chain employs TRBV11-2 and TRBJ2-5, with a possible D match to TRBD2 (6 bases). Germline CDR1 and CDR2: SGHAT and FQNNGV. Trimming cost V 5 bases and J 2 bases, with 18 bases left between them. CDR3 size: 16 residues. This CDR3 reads CASSPPGGGGQETQYF. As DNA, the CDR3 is TGTGCCAGCAGCCCCCCGGGCGGAGGAGGGCAAGAGACCCAGTACTTC. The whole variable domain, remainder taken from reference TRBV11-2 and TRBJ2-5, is EAGVAQSPRYKIIEKRQSVAFWCNPISGHATLYWYQQILGQGPKLLIQFQNNGVVDDSQLPKDRFSAERLKGVDSTLKIQPAKLEDSAVYLCASSPPGGGGQETQYFGPGTRLLVL.

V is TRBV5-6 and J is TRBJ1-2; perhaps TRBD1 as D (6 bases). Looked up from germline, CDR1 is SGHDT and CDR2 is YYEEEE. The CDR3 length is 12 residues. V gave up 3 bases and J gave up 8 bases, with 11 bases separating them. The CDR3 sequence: CASSYQRGGYTF. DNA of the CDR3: TGTGCCAGCAGCTACCAGAGGGGGGGCTACACCTTC. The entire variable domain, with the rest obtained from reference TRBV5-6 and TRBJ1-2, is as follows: DAGVTQSPTHLIKTRGQQVTLRCSPKSGHDTVSWYQQALGQGPQFIFQYYEEEERQRGNFPDRFSGHQFPNYSSELNVNALLLGDSALYLCASSYQRGGYTFGSGTRLTVV.